The sequence of this T cell receptor (beta chain) was determined in a study of T cell responses to AZD1222 COVID-19 vaccine. Background on the study: Timing groups of about 4 and about 12 weeks for second doses were pooled.

Method: immunoSEQ multiplex PCR; TCRdb's copy keeps in-frame clones and lacks some. The sample carries about 150,000 clones, about 90% recorded once. Regarding the study as a whole: Epitopes outside B.1.351 and B.1.1.7 mutated regions reportedly drew nearly half of spike TCRs. Donors were mostly white British, more females; clonal diversity possibly underestimated. Vaccine-associated CD4 TCRs spanned spike, dominant at 160-218 and 743-854.

This clone was seen a handful of times. The target antigen is unknown. The CDR3 runs 14 residues. Looked up from germline, CDR1 is LNHNV and CDR2 is YYDKDF (reference sequence). Trimming cost V 5 bases and J 1 base, with 11 bases left between them. This TCR derives from an adult in good health. The chain employs TRBV15 and TRBJ1-2; D is ambiguous. The sample consisted of peripheral blood, taken on day 0 of AZD1222 vaccination. The CDR3 region is CATSAHGSNYGYTF. As DNA, the CDR3 is TGTGCCACCAGCGCACACGGGAGTAACTATGGCTACACCTTC.